The 9 T cell receptor beta chains in this list originate from one sample, sequenced in a study of T cell responses to AZD1222 COVID-19 vaccine. The assay was immunoSEQ multiplex PCR, and TCRdb's table has in-frame clones only and misses some. This table has approximately 28,000 clones, roughly 93% appearing once. Sequencing was performed on peripheral blood, taken on day 0 of AZD1222 vaccination. These receptors originate from an adult in good health.

The chain joins TRBV5-1 to TRBJ2-7, with D perhaps matching TRBD1 or TRBD2 (6 bases each). The germline CDR1 and CDR2 sequences are SGHRS and YFSETQ. Trimming left V 3 bases short and J 3 bases short, with 10 bases between. The CDR3 contains 13 residues. CDR3 in amino acids: CASSSGGFYEQYF. In DNA form, the CDR3 reads TGCGCCAGCAGCTCCGGGGGCTTCTACGAGCAGTACTTC.

The sample holds a few counts of this clone. The genes are TRBV5-6 and TRBJ2-1; 10 bases map to TRBD2. The CDR3 is made up of 15 amino acids. Trimming took 0 bases from V and 8 from J; bases not matched to a gene: 5. The germline V gene encodes CDR1 SGHDT and CDR2 YYEEEE. The CDR3 is CASSLGLAGAYEQFF. Written as DNA, the CDR3 is TGTGCCAGCAGCTTGGGTCTAGCGGGAGCGTATGAGCAGTTCTTC.

This clone was seen once. This rearrangement joins TRBV27 to TRBJ1-4; tentative D call: TRBD1 (5 bases). V was shortened by 0 bases and J by 11 bases, with 19 bases between the two germline ends. The CDR3 covers 16 residues. Germline V CDR1 and CDR2: MNHEY, SMNVEV (reference sequence). The CDR3 DNA sequence: TGTGCCAGCAGTTTATCGTCCCCGGGACGTCGGGAGAAACTGTTTTTT. This translates into CASSLSSPGRREKLFF.

The gene calls are TRBV3-1 (or the pseudogene TRBV3-2) and TRBJ2-5, with 16 nucleotides matching TRBD2. Trimming removed 3 bases from V and 4 bases from J; junction bases left unmatched: 2. The CDR3 length is 16 residues. Germline V gives CDR1 LGHDT, CDR2 YNNKEL (reference sequence). In nucleotides, the CDR3 is TGTGCCAGCAGCCAGGGACTAGCGGGGGGGCGAGAGACCCAGTACTTC. It yields the protein CASSQGLAGGRETQYF.

The CDR3 region has the DNA TGTGCCAGCAGTTTTCCCGGACAGCGCCAGGGAGAGACCCAGTACTTC. It specifies CASSFPGQRQGETQYF. The gene calls are TRBV28 and TRBJ2-5, with D possibly matching TRBD1 (6 bases). V was shortened by 3 bases and J by 4 bases, with 18 bases between the two germline ends. This CDR3 region has 16 residues. Germline loops: CDR1 MDHEN, CDR2 SYDVKM.

The chain couples TRBV11-2 to TRBJ2-7; 11 nucleotides match TRBD2. Germline loops: CDR1 SGHAT, CDR2 FQNNGV. CDR3 length: 20 amino acids. The trim removed 0 bases at V and 2 bases at J, leaving 15 bases unmatched. The CDR3 coding sequence is TGTGCCAGCAGCTTAGACGTTCCTAGCGGGAGGTCCTTTCGCCCCTACGAGCAGTACTTC. Protein: CASSLDVPSGRSFRPYEQYF.

This chain links TRBV28 with TRBJ1-6; no firm D call. Germline V gene lookup returns CDR1 MDHEN and CDR2 SYDVKM. The CDR3 has 16 residues. Trimming cost V 5 bases and J 8 bases, with 19 bases left between them. DNA of the CDR3: TGTGCCAGCAGTGCTTCCGCGGCCGGAAGGGATTCACCCCTCCACTTT. This sequence encodes CASSASAAGRDSPLHF.

This chain joins TRBV5-1 and TRBJ1-6; TRBD1 aligns across 9 bases. The germline V gene encodes CDR1 SGHRS and CDR2 YFSETQ. V lost 3 bases, J lost 10 bases, and 8 bases stayed unmatched. This CDR3 spans 15 amino acids. The CDR3 spells CASSYYTGGNSPLHF. The CDR3 region has the DNA TGCGCCAGCAGCTACTACACAGGGGGCAACTCACCCCTCCACTTT.

The chain recombines TRBV7-2 with TRBJ1-2, with D unclear. In germline, CDR1 is SGHTA, CDR2 FQGNSA. With 1 base removed from V and 4 bases from J, the gap between germline ends came to 10 bases. The CDR3 length is 14 residues. CDR3 sequence: CASSLEFGFYGYTF. Here the CDR3 DNA reads TGTGCCAGCAGCTTAGAGTTCGGTTTCTATGGCTACACCTTC.